Below, 28 T cell receptor beta chains from the same sample are listed, as sequenced in a study of blood T cell repertoires in COVID-19 (TCRdb year 2020). Library preparation was by the immunoSEQ multiplex PCR assay. What TCRdb holds here is the immuneACCESS table cut down to in-frame rearrangements. Part of the clones is not present; checked against another copy, under half of the missing clones reflect an unresolved V gene, and the others are unexplained. This sample gives about 180,000 clones in total; approximately 90% of them show up just once. The ten top clones hold 1.5% to 2% of the sample. The sequencing sample was made of peripheral blood. These receptors all come from a man aged 18-30 years who had recovered from COVID-19.

The rearrangement links TRBV5-1 to TRBJ1-1, with D maybe TRBD1 (5 bases). Germline CDR1 and CDR2: SGHRS and YFSETQ. The CDR3 has 13 residues. The germline V and J ends were trimmed by 7 bases and 1 base, with 11 bases remaining between them. The CDR3 nucleotides are TGCGCCAGCCGACCCGACAGGAACACTGAAGCTTTCTTT. Residues: CASRPDRNTEAFF.

The CDR3 is CASSLPGQGVYEQYF. Here the CDR3 DNA reads TGTGCCAGCAGCTTACCGGGACAGGGTGTCTACGAGCAGTACTTC. J is TRBJ2-7 and V is TRBV7-6, with 9 bases matching TRBD1. CDR1 is SGHVS, CDR2 FNYEAQ, per germline. Losses at the gene ends were 2 bases for V and 3 bases for J; bases not matched to a gene: 5. CDR3 length: 15 residues.

The V gene is TRBV24-1, the J gene TRBJ2-7; D is perhaps TRBD1 (6 bases). The CDR3 runs 19 residues. Germline lookup yields CDR1 KGHDR and CDR2 SFDVKD. The germline V and J ends were trimmed by 4 bases and 1 base, with 25 bases remaining between them. For the CDR3, the DNA is TGTGCCACCAGTGACCTCATCGATCTACAGGGCTTGAGGTCCTACGAGCAGTACTTC. Translation: CATSDLIDLQGLRSYEQYF.

This clone was counted only a few times. The CDR3 is CASSQDWGQPSDSPLHF. Here the CDR3 DNA reads TGCGCCAGCAGCCAAGATTGGGGACAACCCTCAGACTCACCCCTCCACTTT. The genes are TRBV4-1 and TRBJ1-6; D is perhaps TRBD1 (6 bases). Trimming stripped 0 bases from V and 10 bases from J, with 19 bases between. This CDR3 is 17 amino acids long. CDR1 and CDR2 from the germline V gene are MGHRA and YSYEKL.

The chain employs TRBV7-2 and TRBJ2-5; D unresolved. The germline V gene encodes CDR1 SGHTA and CDR2 FQGNSA. V was shortened by 3 bases and J by 5 bases, with 13 bases between the two germline ends. The CDR3 covers 14 residues. The CDR3: CASSLATLSETQYF. CDR3 in DNA: TGTGCCAGCAGCTTGGCGACATTGAGCGAGACCCAGTACTTC.

The rearrangement uses TRBV6-5 and TRBJ1-4; TRBD1 is a possible D gene (6 bases). CDR3 length equals 14 residues. V lost 4 bases, J lost 6 bases, and 12 bases lay in between. Germline values: CDR1 MNHEY, CDR2 SVGAGI. CDR3 bases: TGTGCCAGCAGTTTTAGGGGGAGTCATGAAAAACTGTTTTTT. Residues: CASSFRGSHEKLFF.

In its sample, this clone was seen once. This rearrangement joins TRBV11-2 to TRBJ1-2; possible D gene TRBD1, 6 bases. This CDR3 is 16 amino acids long. V was pared by 2 bases and J by 1 base, with 14 bases between. Germline V gene lookup returns CDR1 SGHAT and CDR2 FQNNGV. The CDR3 is CASSLTTGTFNYGYTF. CDR3 coding DNA: TGTGCCAGCAGCTTAACCACCGGGACATTTAACTATGGCTACACCTTC.

The rearrangement uses TRBV3-1 (or the pseudogene TRBV3-2) and TRBJ2-7; 7 nucleotides agree with TRBD2. The CDR3 contains 16 residues. The junction had 13 bases not matched to a gene; V was cut back by 4 bases and J by 4 bases. Germline V gene lookup returns CDR1 LGHDT and CDR2 YNNKEL (reference sequence). The CDR3 loop reads CASSPRGAGIWYEQYF. The CDR3 nucleotides read TGTGCCAGCAGCCCCCGGGGAGCGGGAATCTGGTACGAGCAGTACTTC.

The chain recombines TRBV3-1 (or the pseudogene TRBV3-2) with TRBJ2-7; TRBD2 agrees at 7 bases. V shed 4 bases and J 2 bases; nucleotides not matched to a gene: 5. This CDR3 is built from 14 residues. CDR1 and CDR2 (germline): LGHDT, YNNKEL (reference sequence). CDR3 sequence (DNA): TGTGCCAGCAGCCGCCGGGACTACCCCTACGAGCAGTACTTC. It encodes CASSRRDYPYEQYF.

The chain links TRBV6-4 to TRBJ2-2, with 7 bases matching TRBD2. This CDR3 comprises 16 residues. Germline V lookup: CDR1 MRHNA, CDR2 SNTAGT. V was pared by 2 bases and J by 1 base, with 4 bases of the junction left unmatched. This chain's CDR3 is CASSDVLAENTGELFF. The CDR3 coding sequence is TGTGCCAGCAGTGACGTTCTAGCGGAGAACACCGGGGAGCTGTTTTTT.

The chain is built from TRBV27 and TRBJ2-7; 12 positions agree with TRBD2. V shed 5 bases and J 6 bases; nucleotides not matched to a gene: 5. The CDR3 loop spans 14 amino acids. Germline V lookup: CDR1 MNHEY, CDR2 SMNVEV (reference sequence). The CDR3 loop reads CASSLAGGFSEQYF. The CDR3 DNA follows: TGTGCCAGCAGTCTAGCGGGAGGGTTTAGCGAGCAGTACTTC.

This sequence joins TRBV19 and TRBJ1-3; D gene ambiguous. The germline gives CDR1 LNHDA, CDR2 SQIVND (reference sequence). Trimming shortened V by 10 bases and J by 0 bases, and 10 bases separated the two germline ends. The CDR3 has 13 residues. The CDR3 loop reads CATTGFSGNTIYF. CDR3 DNA: TGTGCCACCACGGGATTCTCTGGAAACACCATATATTTT.

The CDR3 coding sequence is TGTGCCAGCAGCACTACAGGGGGGAGCGCAGATACGCAGTATTTT. Its translation: CASSTTGGSADTQYF. The chain carries TRBV28 and TRBJ2-3, with 8 positions matching TRBD1. CDR3 length: 15 residues. Trimming cost V 6 bases and J 4 bases; bases outside gene matches: 9. Germline CDR1 reads MDHEN; CDR2 reads SYDVKM.

The chain's CDR3 is CASSTGTGFHEQYF. CDR3 nucleotide sequence: TGTGCCAGCAGTACCGGGACAGGGTTCCACGAGCAGTACTTC. V gene TRBV6-5 combines with J gene TRBJ2-7; 9 bases fit TRBD1. With 5 bases clipped from V and 5 bases from J, the junction kept 7 bases outside the gene matches. Per germline, CDR1 MNHEY and CDR2 SVGAGI. The CDR3 has 14 residues.

The rearrangement uses TRBV7-9 and TRBJ2-2, with 9 bases lining up with TRBD2. This CDR3 is built from 19 residues. CDR1 SEHNR and CDR2 FQNEAQ come from the germline V gene (reference sequence). Losses at the gene ends were 3 bases for V and 5 bases for J; bases not matched to a gene: 16. CDR3 coding DNA: TGTGCCAGCAGCTTGGTGGGACTCTCGGCGGGAGGGCCGACCGGGGAGCTGTTTTTT. This encodes CASSLVGLSAGGPTGELFF.

This clone was observed once. This chain connects TRBV13 to TRBJ2-1, with 11 bases lining up with TRBD2. Germline V gives CDR1 PRHDT, CDR2 FYEKMQ (reference sequence). The CDR3 length is 15 residues. After removal of 2 bases from V and 8 bases from J, the junction contained 5 bases not matched to a gene. The CDR3 nucleotides are TGTGCCAGCAGCTTATTGGGACTAGCGGTCCATGAGCAGTTCTTC. Amino acids: CASSLLGLAVHEQFF. Using reference TRBV13 and TRBJ2-1 for the parts outside the CDR3, the full variable domain is AAGVIQSPRHLIKEKRETATLKCYPIPRHDTVYWYQQGPGQDPQFLISFYEKMQSDKGSIPDRFSAQQFSDYHSELNMSSLELGDSALYFCASSLLGLAVHEQFFGPGTRLTVL.

The chain couples TRBV5-6 to TRBJ1-4; TRBD1 aligns across 7 bases. The CDR3 has 15 residues. The germline CDR1 and CDR2 sequences are SGHDT and YYEEEE. V shed 4 bases and J 5 bases; nucleotides not matched to a gene: 8. The CDR3 region has the DNA TGTGCCAGCAGCACAACAGGGGATATCAATGAAAAACTGTTTTTT. It specifies CASSTTGDINEKLFF.

V usage is TRBV6-5 and J usage is TRBJ2-7; 9 bases line up with TRBD1. From germline, CDR1 is MNHEY and CDR2 SVGAGI. CDR3 length: 13 amino acids. Trimming at V came to 2 bases and at J to 4 bases, leaving 0 bases not matched to a gene. The CDR3 is CASSYGTGYEQYF. In DNA form, the CDR3 reads TGTGCCAGCAGTTACGGGACAGGGTACGAGCAGTACTTC.

The chain is built from TRBV4-2 and TRBJ2-1, with a tentative D call TRBD2 (6 bases). Trimming left V 8 bases short and J 4 bases short, with 18 bases between. CDR1 and CDR2 from the germline V gene are LGHNA and YNFKEQ. The CDR3 has 15 residues. CDR3 sequence reads: CASAEEGTTYNEQFF. The DNA for the CDR3 is TGTGCCAGCGCCGAGGAGGGGACCACGTACAATGAGCAGTTCTTC.

The chain uses TRBV27 and TRBJ2-1; TRBD1 matches at 7 bases. V was clipped by 6 bases and J by 9 bases; unmatched bases: 11. Germline V gene data show CDR1 as MNHEY and CDR2 as SMNVEV (reference sequence). This CDR3 comprises 14 residues. The CDR3 nucleotides read TGTGCCAGCAGCATACAGGGGCGTGATGGTGAGCAGTTCTTC. Protein sequence: CASSIQGRDGEQFF.

The V call is TRBV7-6, the J call TRBJ1-2; 7 bases match TRBD1. Germline V CDR1 and CDR2: SGHVS, FNYEAQ. After removal of 5 bases from V and 4 bases from J, the junction contained 16 bases not matched to a gene. The CDR3 is 17 residues long. This CDR3 is CASSAEIAGTAPYGYTF. The CDR3 DNA reads as TGTGCCAGCAGCGCAGAAATCGCCGGGACAGCGCCCTATGGCTACACCTTC.

The V gene is TRBV7-2, the J gene TRBJ2-7, with TRBD2 matching 12 bases. Germline lookup yields CDR1 SGHTA and CDR2 FQGNSA. The length of the CDR3 is 15 residues. J was trimmed by 3 bases and V by 5 bases; bases with no gene match: 5. The DNA of the CDR3 is TGTGCCAGCAGCCAGGGACTAGCGGGTTACTACGAGCAGTACTTC. This codes for CASSQGLAGYYEQYF.

This chain joins TRBV19 and TRBJ1-1; a weak D match, TRBD1 (6 bases). This CDR3 has 13 amino acids. The V gene's germline CDR1 is LNHDA and CDR2 SQIVND (reference sequence). Trimming took off 5 bases at V and 5 bases at J, with 12 bases between the two ends. Written as DNA, the CDR3 is TGTGCCAGTAGTCAACAGGGATGGACTGAAGCTTTCTTT. Translation: CASSQQGWTEAFF.

This clone has just a few counts. This rearrangement joins TRBV2 to TRBJ1-3; TRBD1 matches at 7 bases. J gave up 0 bases and V 7 bases, and 9 bases lay outside the gene matches. Germline V gives CDR1 SNHLY, CDR2 FYNNEI. The CDR3 covers 16 residues. CDR3 DNA: TGTGCCAGCACCACCGACCGGACAGGCTCTGGAAACACCATATATTTT. Encoded protein: CASTTDRTGSGNTIYF.

The chain is built from TRBV19 and TRBJ2-7; D is possibly TRBD1 (6 bases). V was cut by 2 bases and J by 0 bases, with 11 bases left in between. Germline CDR1 and CDR2: LNHDA and SQIVND (reference sequence). CDR3 length: 15 amino acids. The CDR3 coding sequence is TGTGCCAGTAGTATAAATACGGACAGCTCCTACGAGCAGTACTTC. Its translation: CASSINTDSSYEQYF. The full variable domain, completed using reference TRBV19 and TRBJ2-7, is DGGITQSPKYLFRKEGQNVTLSCEQNLNHDAMYWYRQDPGQGLRLIYYSQIVNDFQKGDIAEGYSVSREKKESFPLTVTSAQKNPTAFYLCASSINTDSSYEQYFGPGTRLTVT.

The rearrangement links TRBV2 to TRBJ1-4, with a tentative D call TRBD1 (5 bases). Germline lookup yields CDR1 SNHLY and CDR2 FYNNEI. The CDR3 covers 14 residues. V shed 6 bases and J shed 8 bases, with 16 bases lying between them. The CDR3 bases are TGTGCCAGCAGGGGTTTAGGGGCTAGAGAAAAACTGTTTTTT. Its protein product is CASRGLGAREKLFF. The entire variable domain, with the rest obtained from reference TRBV2 and TRBJ1-4, is as follows: EPEVTQTPSHQVTQMGQEVILRCVPISNHLYFYWYRQILGQKVEFLVSFYNNEISEKSEIFDDQFSVERPDGSNFTLKIRSTKLEDSAMYFCASRGLGAREKLFFGSGTQLSVL.

This chain connects TRBV9 to TRBJ2-1, with 10 bases identical to TRBD2. The CDR3 spans 15 residues. V shed 3 bases, J shed 5 bases, and the junction held 5 bases outside the gene matches. Germline CDR1 SGDLS, CDR2 YYNGEE. CDR3 coding DNA: TGTGCCAGCAGCGCCACTAGCGGGAACAACAATGAGCAGTTCTTC. Protein: CASSATSGNNNEQFF.

The V gene is TRBV2, the J gene TRBJ2-5; 8 nucleotides line up with TRBD2. V was clipped by 4 bases and J by 5 bases; unmatched bases: 9. Germline-derived CDR1 and CDR2 are SNHLY and FYNNEI. This CDR3 is 15 amino acids long. This CDR3 is CASSVEGGRKETQYF. DNA of the CDR3: TGTGCCAGCAGTGTAGAGGGCGGGAGGAAGGAGACCCAGTACTTC.